The 28 T cell receptor beta chains given below trace back to one sample, sequenced in a study of CD8+ T cells in alopecia areata. Stated treatment: oral pan-JAK inhibitor, 5-10 mg twice daily. The authors extracted RNA and reverse transcribed it into cDNA as the sequencing template. The method was immunoSEQ multiplex PCR; TCRdb's version includes in-frame clones alone and lacks a portion of them. Of 150,000 to 200,000 clones in the sample, roughly 65% are singletons; the top ten hold over 0.85%. Sample: CD4+ T cells sorted from blood, taken at week 4, from a patient treated with tofacitinib. Every receptor here comes from a human donor with alopecia areata.

The rearrangement uses TRBV23-1 and TRBJ2-2; no definite D call. TRBV23-1 belongs to the ORF category, with a function that is uncertain. V was cut by 4 bases and J by 7 bases, with 4 bases left in between. The CDR3 spans 11 residues. CDR3 nucleotides: TGCGCCAGCAGTCCCGTCGGGGAGCTGTTTTTT. It codes for CASSPVGELFF.

The chain links TRBV15 to TRBJ2-4, with 8 bases lining up with TRBD1. Germline CDR1 and CDR2: LNHNV and YYDKDF (reference sequence). Trimming cost V 0 bases and J 7 bases; bases outside gene matches: 5. This CDR3 region has 15 residues. CDR3 protein: CATSREGQVDNIQYF. CDR3 nucleotide sequence: TGTGCCACCAGCAGAGAGGGACAGGTAGATAACATTCAGTACTTC. Filled out from reference TRBV15 and TRBJ2-4, the complete variable domain reads DAMVIQNPRYQVTQFGKPVTLSCSQTLNHNVMYWYQQKSSQAPKLLFHYYDKDFNNEADTPDNFQSRRPNTSFCFLDIRSPGLGDTAMYLCATSREGQVDNIQYFGAGTRLSVL.

The chain joins TRBV7-9 to TRBJ2-5; 7 bases match TRBD1. The CDR3 extends over 14 amino acids. V dropped 7 bases and J dropped 3; count of bases not matched to a gene: 8. Germline-derived CDR1 and CDR2 are SEHNR and FQNEAQ (reference sequence). The DNA of the CDR3 is TGTGCCAGCACCCGGGACAGAGGGGAAGAGACCCAGTACTTC. This sequence encodes CASTRDRGEETQYF.

This clone showed up just a few times. The chain couples TRBV7-6 to TRBJ2-3, with 7 positions matching TRBD2. Germline CDR1 is SGHVS and CDR2 is FNYEAQ. With 0 bases clipped from V and 0 bases from J, the junction kept 3 bases outside the gene matches. CDR3 size: 16 residues. For the CDR3, the DNA is TGTGCCAGCAGCTTAGCCCGACTAGCTAGCACAGATACGCAGTATTTT. Protein sequence: CASSLARLASTDTQYF.

This clone came up a few times. This CDR3 reads CASSTLRVLYNSPLHF. CDR3 nucleotides: TGTGCCAGTAGTACCCTACGGGTCCTCTATAATTCACCCCTCCACTTT. The chain carries TRBV19 and TRBJ1-6; D is undetermined. CDR3 length equals 16 residues. Germline V CDR1 and CDR2: LNHDA, SQIVND (reference sequence). Trimming stripped 4 bases from V and 3 bases from J, with 13 bases between.

The chain joins TRBV6-6 to TRBJ2-7; D perhaps matches TRBD1 (6 bases). Trimming shortened V by 2 bases and J by 2 bases, and 10 bases separated the two germline ends. Germline CDR1 is MNHNY and CDR2 is SVGAGI (reference sequence). This CDR3 has 14 amino acids. This CDR3 reads CASSYPDRPYEQYF. DNA of the CDR3: TGTGCCAGCAGTTACCCGGACAGACCCTACGAGCAGTACTTC.

This chain links TRBV30 with TRBJ2-7, with TRBD2 as a possible D gene (5 bases). This CDR3 comprises 14 residues. Trimming removed 0 bases at V and 4 bases at J, with 13 bases between. Germline V gives CDR1 GTSNPN, CDR2 SVGIG (reference sequence). The DNA for the CDR3 is TGTGCCTGGAGTGTATCTGGCGGGTTATACGAGCAGTACTTC. Translating it yields CAWSVSGGLYEQYF.

The chain recombines TRBV30 with TRBJ1-2, with unresolved D. The CDR3 runs to 11 residues. The ends were cut back, 5 bases at V and 13 bases at J, with 17 bases in the middle. The germline gives CDR1 GTSNPN, CDR2 SVGIG (reference sequence). The CDR3: CAWSDSGSGTF. CDR3 nucleotide sequence: TGTGCCTGGTCCGATTCGGGGAGTGGCACCTTC. The whole variable domain, remainder taken from reference TRBV30 and TRBJ1-2, is SQTIHQWPATLVQPVGSPLSLECTVEGTSNPNLYWYRQAAGRGLQLLFYSVGIGQISSEVPQNLSASRPQDRQFILSSKKLLLSDSGFYLCAWSDSGSGTFGSGTRLTVV.

J is TRBJ1-5 and V is TRBV7-9; D not resolved. V was pared by 1 base and J by 7 bases, with 5 bases between. CDR1 and CDR2 (germline): SEHNR, FQNEAQ (reference sequence). The CDR3 contains 12 residues. The CDR3 coding sequence is TGTGCCAGCAGCTTAGGCCGGCAGCCCCAGCATTTT. It specifies CASSLGRQPQHF.

J is TRBJ2-2 and V is TRBV6-6; TRBD1 matches at 7 bases. This CDR3 is 15 amino acids long. Germline V gene sequence: CDR1 MNHNY, CDR2 SVGAGI (reference sequence). Unmatched junction bases numbered 8, after V lost 5 bases and J lost 5 bases. The CDR3 protein is CASSPPRQGTGELFF. The CDR3, as DNA: TGTGCCAGCAGTCCTCCCAGACAGGGAACCGGGGAGCTGTTTTTT.

V and J are TRBV29-1 and TRBJ1-1; possibly TRBD1 for D (5 bases). Between the trimmed V and J ends, which lost 4 bases and 5 bases, there was a span of 8 bases. There are 11 residues in the CDR3. Germline assignment: CDR1 SQVTM and CDR2 ANQGSEA. The CDR3 DNA is TGCAGCGTTGTATCAGGGACTGAAGCTTTCTTT. It translates to CSVVSGTEAFF.

This clone occurred a few times. This chain links TRBV11-2 with TRBJ2-7, with TRBD1 matching over 7 bases. Looked up from germline, CDR1 is SGHAT and CDR2 is FQNNGV. This CDR3 spans 14 amino acids. Germline trimming cut 4 bases from V and 0 bases from J; bases unmatched to any gene: 3. The CDR3 loop reads CASSSRQGSYEQYF. The CDR3 DNA is TGTGCCAGCAGCTCTCGACAGGGCTCCTACGAGCAGTACTTC.

The V gene is TRBV5-6, the J gene TRBJ1-1; 7 nucleotides agree with TRBD1. Losses at the gene ends were 0 bases for V and 5 bases for J; bases not matched to a gene: 4. In germline, CDR1 is SGHDT, CDR2 YYEEEE. The CDR3 is 14 residues long. CDR3 amino acids: CASSLGQGTTEAFF. CDR3 nucleotide sequence: TGTGCCAGCAGCTTGGGACAGGGAACAACTGAAGCTTTCTTT. Looking up the rest from reference TRBV5-6 and TRBJ1-1 gives the full variable domain: DAGVTQSPTHLIKTRGQQVTLRCSPKSGHDTVSWYQQALGQGPQFIFQYYEEEERQRGNFPDRFSGHQFPNYSSELNVNALLLGDSALYLCASSLGQGTTEAFFGQGTRLTVV.

The chain links TRBV11-1 to TRBJ2-3; TRBD1 matches 7 bases. CDR3 size: 14 residues. After removal of 3 bases from V and 1 base from J, the junction contained 1 base not matched to a gene. Germline CDR1 SGHAT, CDR2 FQDESV (reference sequence). CDR3 nucleotide sequence: TGTGCCAGCAGCTTCGGACAGGGCACAGATACGCAGTATTTT. The encoded protein is CASSFGQGTDTQYF.

The V call is TRBV30, the J call TRBJ1-6; D gene ambiguous. V dropped 0 bases and J dropped 6 bases, with 12 bases sitting between them. Germline V gene data show CDR1 as GTSNPN and CDR2 as SVGIG (reference sequence). CDR3 length: 15 amino acids. The CDR3 coding sequence is TGTGCCTGGAGTGTAGATCCGCGGTTTAATTCACCCCTCCACTTT. Its protein is CAWSVDPRFNSPLHF.

The gene calls are TRBV4-1 and TRBJ1-4; TRBD1 matches at 9 bases. The CDR3 loop spans 15 amino acids. Germline V gene sequence: CDR1 MGHRA, CDR2 YSYEKL. V shed 3 bases and J 5 bases; nucleotides not matched to a gene: 4. The CDR3 loop is CASSHAGTGNEKLFF. The CDR3 DNA follows: TGCGCCAGCAGCCATGCCGGGACAGGGAATGAAAAACTGTTTTTT.

Only one count was recorded for this clone. The chain has TRBV7-9 and TRBJ1-5; 9 bases are a match to TRBD1. The germline CDR1 and CDR2 sequences are SEHNR and FQNEAQ (reference sequence). This CDR3 contains 18 residues. V shed 4 bases and J 3 bases; nucleotides not matched to a gene: 13. The CDR3 is CASSSTRQGGDDNQPQHF. CDR3 in DNA: TGTGCCAGCAGCTCAACCCGACAGGGGGGGGATGACAATCAGCCCCAGCATTTT. Filled out from reference TRBV7-9 and TRBJ1-5, the complete variable domain reads DTGVSQNPRHKITKRGQNVTFRCDPISEHNRLYWYRQTLGQGPEFLTYFQNEAQLEKSRLLSDRFSAERPKGSFSTLEIQRTEQGDSAMYLCASSSTRQGGDDNQPQHFGDGTRLSIL.

The chain joins TRBV29-1 to TRBJ2-5; D ambiguous. The CDR3 has 12 amino acids. The V end was cut by 1 base, the J end by 4 bases, with 7 bases between. The germline V gene has CDR1 SQVTM and CDR2 ANQGSEA. CDR3 bases: TGCAGCGTTGAAGTCAGGCGAGAGACCCAGTACTTC. This gives the protein CSVEVRRETQYF.

The chain has TRBV30 and TRBJ1-6; weak D call: TRBD1 (5 bases). Trimming cost V 2 bases and J 8 bases, with 22 bases left between them. The CDR3 loop spans 17 amino acids. Germline loops: CDR1 GTSNPN, CDR2 SVGIG (reference sequence). CDR3 loop: CAWSPSRVLASDSPLHF. For the CDR3, the DNA is TGTGCCTGGAGTCCTTCCAGGGTGTTGGCTTCGGATTCACCCCTCCACTTT. The whole variable domain, remainder taken from reference TRBV30 and TRBJ1-6, is SQTIHQWPATLVQPVGSPLSLECTVEGTSNPNLYWYRQAAGRGLQLLFYSVGIGQISSEVPQNLSASRPQDRQFILSSKKLLLSDSGFYLCAWSPSRVLASDSPLHFGNGTRLTVT.

This chain joins TRBV5-1 and TRBJ1-2, with D possibly being TRBD1 (6 bases). The CDR3 covers 14 residues. Between the trimmed V and J ends, which lost 7 bases and 3 bases, there was a span of 16 bases. CDR1 is SGHRS, CDR2 YFSETQ, per germline. The CDR3 coding sequence is TGCGCCAGCTCCAGGGGAGGGATTGACTATGGCTACACCTTC. Its translation is CASSRGGIDYGYTF.

The chain is built from TRBV5-1 and TRBJ2-6, with a weak D call TRBD1 (6 bases). There are 15 residues in the CDR3. Germline V gene sequence: CDR1 SGHRS, CDR2 YFSETQ. The V end lost 5 bases, the J end lost 0 bases, and 9 bases lay between the germline ends. The CDR3 here is CASRGQLSGANVLTF. The CDR3 DNA follows: TGCGCCAGCAGAGGACAGCTCTCTGGGGCCAACGTCCTGACTTTC.

This clone was seen only a few times. The V call is TRBV10-3, the J call TRBJ1-2; D is undetermined. Germline V gene data show CDR1 as ENHRY and CDR2 as SYGVKD. V was pared by 9 bases and J by 6 bases, with 17 bases between. This CDR3 is 13 amino acids long. For the CDR3, the DNA is TGTGCCATTCGTAATAATGAGAAGAATGGCTACACCTTC. Translation: CAIRNNEKNGYTF.

The chain recombines TRBV18 with TRBJ2-3; TRBD1 agrees at 7 bases. CDR1 KGHSH and CDR2 LQKENI come from the germline V gene. V trimming: 5 bases; J trimming: 3 bases; junction bases outside the gene matches: 2. This CDR3 contains 13 residues. The CDR3 DNA sequence: TGTGCCAGCTCAAGACAGGGAACAGATACGCAGTATTTT. Encoded protein: CASSRQGTDTQYF. The complete variable domain, with remaining parts taken from reference TRBV18 and TRBJ2-3, reads NAGVMQNPRHLVRRRGQEARLRCSPMKGHSHVYWYRQLPEEGLKFMVYLQKENIIDESGMPKERFSAEFPKEGPSILRIQQVVRGDSAAYFCASSRQGTDTQYFGPGTRLTVL.

The V call is TRBV20-1, the J call TRBJ2-5, with a possible D match to TRBD2 (5 bases). CDR1 is DFQATT and CDR2 is SNEGSKA in the germline V gene (reference sequence). This CDR3 has 11 amino acids. Trimming stripped 5 bases from V and 3 bases from J, with 7 bases between. The CDR3 bases are TGCAGTGCTGAGAGGGAAGAGACCCAGTACTTC. Translation: CSAEREETQYF.

The chain combines TRBV25-1 with TRBJ1-4, with unresolved D. CDR1 and CDR2 (germline): MGHDK, SYGVNS. The CDR3 is made up of 16 amino acids. Trimming removed 5 bases from V and 0 bases from J, with 13 bases in between. The DNA of the CDR3 is TGTGCCAGCAGTACCACCGGACGGACAACTAATGAAAAACTGTTTTTT. Translated, it gives CASSTTGRTTNEKLFF.

The V gene is TRBV30, the J gene TRBJ2-7; D might be TRBD2 (6 bases). V was clipped by 1 base and J by 3 bases, with 10 bases between them. Germline CDR1 is GTSNPN and CDR2 is SVGIG (reference sequence). This CDR3 spans 13 amino acids. CDR3 amino acids: CAWSEDGGYEQYF. The CDR3 nucleotides read TGTGCCTGGAGTGAAGACGGGGGCTACGAGCAGTACTTC.

This chain links TRBV5-4 with TRBJ2-2; D might be TRBD2 (6 bases). Trimming shortened V by 5 bases and J by 5 bases, and 10 bases separated the two germline ends. Germline V gene sequence: CDR1 SGHNT, CDR2 YYREEE (reference sequence). This CDR3 has 13 residues. The CDR3, as DNA: TGTGCCAGCAGTCCCCGGGGGACCGGGGAGCTGTTTTTT. This sequence encodes CASSPRGTGELFF.

The chain uses TRBV25-1 and TRBJ2-5; D remains ambiguous. Trimming removed 5 bases at V and 5 bases at J, with 18 bases between. In germline, CDR1 is MGHDK, CDR2 SYGVNS. The CDR3 is 15 amino acids. CDR3 in amino acids: CASSPSRTSKETQYF. The CDR3 DNA follows: TGTGCCAGCAGTCCATCGAGGACCTCAAAGGAGACCCAGTACTTC. Complete variable domain (other parts from reference TRBV25-1 and TRBJ2-5): EADIYQTPRYLVIGTGKKITLECSQTMGHDKMYWYQQDPGMELHLIHYSYGVNSTEKGDLSSESTVSRIRTEHFPLTLESARPSHTSQYLCASSPSRTSKETQYFGPGTRLLVL.